This TCR beta chain comes out of a study of T cell responses to AZD1222 COVID-19 vaccine. Study-wide results and caveats: CD4 TCRs covered the whole spike, strongest at regions 160-218 and 743-854. Nearly half of the spike-specific TCRs reportedly recognize variant regions that carry no mutations.

V dropped 1 base and J dropped 0 bases, with 10 bases sitting between them. In germline, CDR1 is SGHTA, CDR2 FQGTGA. The CDR3 sequence is 16 residues long. Researchers grouped second doses given at about 4 or about 12 weeks into one pool. Concerning this clone: Its antigen is unknown.

Sequenced by immunoSEQ multiplex PCR; TCRdb stores in-frame clones only, minus some. The table lists 15,000 to 20,000 clones, approximately 88% of them singletons. This sequence joins TRBV7-3 and TRBJ2-1; D unresolved. The receptor's source is an adult who received the AZD1222 COVID-19 vaccine. The source was peripheral blood, collected 28 days after the second AZD1222 dose. CDR3 nucleotides: TGTGCCAGCAGCTTAAGAAGGGTTAGCTCCTACAATGAGCAGTTCTTC. It encodes CASSLRRVSSYNEQFF.